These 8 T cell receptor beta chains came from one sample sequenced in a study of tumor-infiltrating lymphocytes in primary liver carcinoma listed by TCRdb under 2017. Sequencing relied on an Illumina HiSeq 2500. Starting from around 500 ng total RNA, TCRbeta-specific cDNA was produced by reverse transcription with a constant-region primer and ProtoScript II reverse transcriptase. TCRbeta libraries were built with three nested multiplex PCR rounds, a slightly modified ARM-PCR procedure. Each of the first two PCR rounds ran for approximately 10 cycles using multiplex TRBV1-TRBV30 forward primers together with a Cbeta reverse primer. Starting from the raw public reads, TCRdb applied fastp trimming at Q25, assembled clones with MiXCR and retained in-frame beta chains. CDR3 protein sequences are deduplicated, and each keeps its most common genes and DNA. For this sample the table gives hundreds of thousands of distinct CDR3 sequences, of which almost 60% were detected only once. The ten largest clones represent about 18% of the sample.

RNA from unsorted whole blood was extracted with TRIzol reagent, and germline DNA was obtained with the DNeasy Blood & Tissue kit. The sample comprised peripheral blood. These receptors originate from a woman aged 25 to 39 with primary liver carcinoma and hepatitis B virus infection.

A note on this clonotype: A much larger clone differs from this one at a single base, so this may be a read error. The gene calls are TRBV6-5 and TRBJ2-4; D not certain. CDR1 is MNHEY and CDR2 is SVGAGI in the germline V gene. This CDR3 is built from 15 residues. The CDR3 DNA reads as TGTGCCAGCAGTTACTCTATCATAGCCAAAAACATTCAGCACTTC. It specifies CASSYSIIAKNIQHF.

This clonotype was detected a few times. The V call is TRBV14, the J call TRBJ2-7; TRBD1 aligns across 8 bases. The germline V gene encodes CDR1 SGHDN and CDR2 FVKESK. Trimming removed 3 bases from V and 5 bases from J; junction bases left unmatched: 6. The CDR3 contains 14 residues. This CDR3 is CASSHWTGRHEQYF. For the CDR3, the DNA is TGTGCCAGCAGCCATTGGACAGGGAGGCACGAGCAGTACTTC.

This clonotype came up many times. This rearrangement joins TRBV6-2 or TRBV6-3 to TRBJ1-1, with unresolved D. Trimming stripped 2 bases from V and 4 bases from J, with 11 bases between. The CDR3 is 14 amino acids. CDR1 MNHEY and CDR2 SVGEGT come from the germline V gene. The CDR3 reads CASSYVGIGTEAFF. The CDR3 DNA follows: TGTGCCAGCAGTTACGTAGGGATTGGCACTGAAGCTTTCTTT.

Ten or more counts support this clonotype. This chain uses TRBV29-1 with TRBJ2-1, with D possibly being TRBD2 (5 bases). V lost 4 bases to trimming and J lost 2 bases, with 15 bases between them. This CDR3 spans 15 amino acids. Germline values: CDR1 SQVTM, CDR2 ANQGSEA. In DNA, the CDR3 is TGCAGCGTTGTGGGGTGGGAGCCGCCCTACAATGAGCAGTTCTTC. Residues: CSVVGWEPPYNEQFF.

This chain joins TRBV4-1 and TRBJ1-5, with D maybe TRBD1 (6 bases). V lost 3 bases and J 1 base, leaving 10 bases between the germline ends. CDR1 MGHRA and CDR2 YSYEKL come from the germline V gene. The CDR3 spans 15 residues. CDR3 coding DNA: TGCGCCAGCAGCCAGGCTACAGGGAGCAATCAGCCCCAGCATTTT. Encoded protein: CASSQATGSNQPQHF.

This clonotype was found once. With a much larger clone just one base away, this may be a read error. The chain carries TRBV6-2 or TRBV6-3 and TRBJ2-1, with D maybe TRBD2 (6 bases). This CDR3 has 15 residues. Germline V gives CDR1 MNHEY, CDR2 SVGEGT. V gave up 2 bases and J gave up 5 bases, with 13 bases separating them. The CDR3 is CASSYGPSADNEQFF. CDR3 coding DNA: TGTGCCAGCAGTTACGGGCCTAGCGCCGACAATGAGCAGTTCTTC.

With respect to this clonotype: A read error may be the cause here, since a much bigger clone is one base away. Here the CDR3 DNA reads TGTGCCAGCAGTGCCGTAGCGGGATGGGTAAACAATGAGCGGTTCTTC. The encoded protein is CASSAVAGWVNNERFF. This chain uses TRBV14 with TRBJ2-1, with 8 bases identical to TRBD2. The CDR3 is 16 amino acids. Germline CDR1 is SGHDN and CDR2 is FVKESK.

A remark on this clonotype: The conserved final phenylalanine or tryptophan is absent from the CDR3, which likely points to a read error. In DNA, the CDR3 is TGTGCCAGCAGCTTAGAAGATAGCGGGAGATCTGGACCCTACAATGAGCAGTTCATC. Amino acid sequence: CASSLEDSGRSGPYNEQFI. This rearrangement joins TRBV11-2 to TRBJ2-1, with 9 bases identical to TRBD2. J lost 2 bases, V lost 0 bases, and 11 bases had no gene match. The CDR3 extends over 19 amino acids. Germline-derived CDR1 and CDR2 are SGHAT and FQNNGV.